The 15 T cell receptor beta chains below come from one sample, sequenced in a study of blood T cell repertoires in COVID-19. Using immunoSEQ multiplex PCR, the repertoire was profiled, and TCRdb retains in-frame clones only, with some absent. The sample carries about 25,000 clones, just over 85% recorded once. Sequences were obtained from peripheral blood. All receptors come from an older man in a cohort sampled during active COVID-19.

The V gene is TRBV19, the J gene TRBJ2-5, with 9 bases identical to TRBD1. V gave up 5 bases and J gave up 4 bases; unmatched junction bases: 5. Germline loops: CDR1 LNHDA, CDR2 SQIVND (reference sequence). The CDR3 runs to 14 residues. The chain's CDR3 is CASSVDRGGETQYF. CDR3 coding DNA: TGTGCCAGTAGTGTGGACAGGGGAGGAGAGACCCAGTACTTC. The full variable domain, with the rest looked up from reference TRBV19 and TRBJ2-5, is DGGITQSPKYLFRKEGQNVTLSCEQNLNHDAMYWYRQDPGQGLRLIYYSQIVNDFQKGDIAEGYSVSREKKESFPLTVTSAQKNPTAFYLCASSVDRGGETQYFGPGTRLLVL.

The CDR3 region has the DNA TGTGCCAGCTCACCCGATACTAGGGGCACAGATACGCAGTATTTT. This sequence encodes CASSPDTRGTDTQYF. The chain recombines TRBV18 with TRBJ2-3, with a weak D call TRBD2 (5 bases). The V end lost 3 bases, the J end lost 1 base, and 11 bases lay between the germline ends. The CDR3 loop spans 15 amino acids. Germline V gene lookup returns CDR1 KGHSH and CDR2 LQKENI.

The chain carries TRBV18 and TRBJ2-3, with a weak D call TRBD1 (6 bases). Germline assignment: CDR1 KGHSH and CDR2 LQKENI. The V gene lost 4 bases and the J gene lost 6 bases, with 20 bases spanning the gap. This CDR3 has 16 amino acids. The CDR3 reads CASSRQGPPVWDTQYF. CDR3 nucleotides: TGTGCCAGCTCACGGCAGGGGCCTCCCGTTTGGGATACGCAGTATTTT.

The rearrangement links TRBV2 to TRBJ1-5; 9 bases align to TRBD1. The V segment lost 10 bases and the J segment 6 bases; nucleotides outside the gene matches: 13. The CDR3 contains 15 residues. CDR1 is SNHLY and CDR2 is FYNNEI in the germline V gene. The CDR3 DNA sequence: TGTGCCACCGCCCGACGGACAGGGGCGGCTCAGCCCCAGCATTTT. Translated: CATARRTGAAQPQHF.

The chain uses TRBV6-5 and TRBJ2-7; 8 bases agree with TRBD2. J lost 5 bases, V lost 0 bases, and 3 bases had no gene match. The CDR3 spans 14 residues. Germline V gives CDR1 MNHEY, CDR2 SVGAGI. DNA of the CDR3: TGTGCCAGCAGTTACTCCCGGGGGGGTGACGAGCAGTACTTC. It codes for CASSYSRGGDEQYF.

CDR3 coding DNA: TGTGCCAGCAGTTACAACAGGGTTTCTGGAAACACCATATATTTT. It yields the protein CASSYNRVSGNTIYF. The rearrangement links TRBV6-6 to TRBJ1-3, with a possible D match to TRBD1 (6 bases). The CDR3 consists of 15 residues. Germline CDR1 MNHNY, CDR2 SVGAGI (reference sequence). Trimming removed 2 bases from V and 1 base from J, with 9 bases in between.

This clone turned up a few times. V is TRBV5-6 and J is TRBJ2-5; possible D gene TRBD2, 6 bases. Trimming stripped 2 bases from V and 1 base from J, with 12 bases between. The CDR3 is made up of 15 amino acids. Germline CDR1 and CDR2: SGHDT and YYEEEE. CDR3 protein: CASSLFLGGQETQYF. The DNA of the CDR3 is TGTGCCAGCAGCTTATTTTTGGGGGGCCAAGAGACCCAGTACTTC.

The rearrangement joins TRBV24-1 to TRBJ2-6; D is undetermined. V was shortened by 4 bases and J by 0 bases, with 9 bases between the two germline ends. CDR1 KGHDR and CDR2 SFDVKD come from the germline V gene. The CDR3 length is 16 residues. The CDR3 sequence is CATSDTVSSGANVLTF. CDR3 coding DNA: TGTGCCACCAGTGACACGGTGAGCTCTGGGGCCAACGTCCTGACTTTC.

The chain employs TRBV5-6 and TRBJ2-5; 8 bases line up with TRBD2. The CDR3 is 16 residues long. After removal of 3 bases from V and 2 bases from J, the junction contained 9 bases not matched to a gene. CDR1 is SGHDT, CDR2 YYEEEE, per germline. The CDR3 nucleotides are TGTGCCAGCAGCTCCATAGCGGGAAGGAGTCAAGAGACCCAGTACTTC. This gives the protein CASSSIAGRSQETQYF.

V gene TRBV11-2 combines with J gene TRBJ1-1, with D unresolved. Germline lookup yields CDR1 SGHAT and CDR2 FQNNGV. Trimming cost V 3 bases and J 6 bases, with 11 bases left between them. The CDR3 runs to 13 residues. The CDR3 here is CASSFSGTAEAFF. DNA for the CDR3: TGTGCCAGCAGCTTTAGTGGTACAGCTGAAGCTTTCTTT.

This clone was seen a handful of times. CDR3 region: CASSLGSGTYNEQFF. The CDR3 bases are TGCGCCAGCAGCTTGGGATCGGGTACCTACAATGAGCAGTTCTTC. The chain couples TRBV5-1 to TRBJ2-1; no clear D gene. The length of the CDR3 is 15 residues. The V gene lost 0 bases and the J gene lost 2 bases, with 9 bases spanning the gap. From germline, CDR1 is SGHRS and CDR2 YFSETQ.

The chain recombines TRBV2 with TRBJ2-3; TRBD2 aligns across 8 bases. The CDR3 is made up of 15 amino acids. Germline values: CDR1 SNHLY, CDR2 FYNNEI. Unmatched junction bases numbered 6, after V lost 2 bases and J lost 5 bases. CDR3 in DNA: TGTGCCAGCAGTGAATTGTTGCTAGCGGGAGATACGCAGTATTTT. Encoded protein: CASSELLLAGDTQYF.

CDR3 coding DNA: TGCGCCAGCAGTAACCCGGGACAGAAAAACAATGAGCAGTTCTTC. This gives the protein CASSNPGQKNNEQFF. The genes are TRBV5-1 and TRBJ2-1, with 7 bases aligning to TRBD1. The V gene end was trimmed by 5 bases and the J gene end by 5 bases; junction bases not matched to a gene: 10. This CDR3 is built from 15 residues. Germline V lookup: CDR1 SGHRS, CDR2 YFSETQ.

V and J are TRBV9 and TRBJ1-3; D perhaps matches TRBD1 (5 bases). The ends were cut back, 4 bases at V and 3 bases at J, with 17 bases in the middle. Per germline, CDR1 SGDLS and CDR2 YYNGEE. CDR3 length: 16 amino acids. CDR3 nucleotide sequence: TGTGCCAGCAGCCCAACCCCAGGGTTTAGTGGAAACACCATATATTTT. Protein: CASSPTPGFSGNTIYF. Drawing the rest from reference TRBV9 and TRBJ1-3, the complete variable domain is DSGVTQTPKHLITATGQRVTLRCSPRSGDLSVYWYQQSLDQGLQFLIQYYNGEERAKGNILERFSAQQFPDLHSELNLSSLELGDSALYFCASSPTPGFSGNTIYFGEGSWLTVV.

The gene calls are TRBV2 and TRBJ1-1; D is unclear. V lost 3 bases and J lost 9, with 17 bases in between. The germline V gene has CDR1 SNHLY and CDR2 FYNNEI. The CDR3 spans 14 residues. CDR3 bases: TGTGCCAGCAGTGACCCCCGAGCGGATCGGAAAGCTTTCTTT. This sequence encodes CASSDPRADRKAFF.